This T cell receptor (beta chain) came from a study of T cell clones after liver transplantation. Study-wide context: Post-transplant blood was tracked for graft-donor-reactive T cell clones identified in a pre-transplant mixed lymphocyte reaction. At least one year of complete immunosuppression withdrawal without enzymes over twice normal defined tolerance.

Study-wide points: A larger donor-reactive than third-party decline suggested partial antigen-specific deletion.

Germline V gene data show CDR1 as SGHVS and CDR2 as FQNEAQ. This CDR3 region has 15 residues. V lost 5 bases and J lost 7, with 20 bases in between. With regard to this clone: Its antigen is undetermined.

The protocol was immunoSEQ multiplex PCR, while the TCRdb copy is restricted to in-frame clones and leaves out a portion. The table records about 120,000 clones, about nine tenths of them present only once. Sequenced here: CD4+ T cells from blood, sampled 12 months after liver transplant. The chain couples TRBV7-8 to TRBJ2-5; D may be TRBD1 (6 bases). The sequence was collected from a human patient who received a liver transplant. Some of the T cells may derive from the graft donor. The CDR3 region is CASSNARDIVVTQYF. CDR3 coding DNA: TGTGCCAGCAGCAACGCCCGGGACATCGTCGTGACCCAGTACTTC.